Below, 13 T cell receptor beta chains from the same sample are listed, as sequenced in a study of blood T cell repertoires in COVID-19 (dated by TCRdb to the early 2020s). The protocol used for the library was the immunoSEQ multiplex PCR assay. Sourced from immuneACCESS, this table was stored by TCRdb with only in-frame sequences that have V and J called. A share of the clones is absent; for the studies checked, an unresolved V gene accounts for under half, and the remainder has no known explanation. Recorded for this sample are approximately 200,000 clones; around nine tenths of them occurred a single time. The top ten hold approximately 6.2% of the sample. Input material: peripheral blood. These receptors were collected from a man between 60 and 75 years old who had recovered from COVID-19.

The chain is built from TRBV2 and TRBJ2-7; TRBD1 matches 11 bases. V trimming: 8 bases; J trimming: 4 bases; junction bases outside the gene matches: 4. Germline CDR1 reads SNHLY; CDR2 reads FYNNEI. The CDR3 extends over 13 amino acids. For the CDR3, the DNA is TGTGCCAGCGGACAGGGGGCGGTGTACGAGCAGTACTTC. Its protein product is CASGQGAVYEQYF.

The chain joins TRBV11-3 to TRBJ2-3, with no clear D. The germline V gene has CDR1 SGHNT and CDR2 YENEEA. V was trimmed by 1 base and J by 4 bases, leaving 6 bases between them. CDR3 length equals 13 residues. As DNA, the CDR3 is TGTGCCAGCAGCTTAGGGCTCGCAGATACGCAGTATTTT. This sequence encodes CASSLGLADTQYF.

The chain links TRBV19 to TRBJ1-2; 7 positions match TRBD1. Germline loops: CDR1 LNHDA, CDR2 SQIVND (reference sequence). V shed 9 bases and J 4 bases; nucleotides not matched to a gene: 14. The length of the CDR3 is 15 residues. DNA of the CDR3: TGTGCCAGCCTTCTCGATACGGGACAGACCTATGGCTACACCTTC. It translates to CASLLDTGQTYGYTF.

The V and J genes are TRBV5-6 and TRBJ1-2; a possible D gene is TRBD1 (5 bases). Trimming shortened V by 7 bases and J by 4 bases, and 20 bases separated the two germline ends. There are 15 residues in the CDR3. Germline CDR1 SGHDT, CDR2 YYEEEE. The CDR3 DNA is TGTGCCAGCGGCGGGGGAGCAGGGTGGAGCTATGGCTACACCTTC. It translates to CASGGGAGWSYGYTF.

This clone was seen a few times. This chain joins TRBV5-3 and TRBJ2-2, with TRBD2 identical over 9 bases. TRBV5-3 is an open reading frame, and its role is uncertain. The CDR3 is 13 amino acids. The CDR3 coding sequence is TGTGGACCTAGCGGGGCGAACACCGGGGAGCTGTTTTTT. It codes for CGPSGANTGELFF.

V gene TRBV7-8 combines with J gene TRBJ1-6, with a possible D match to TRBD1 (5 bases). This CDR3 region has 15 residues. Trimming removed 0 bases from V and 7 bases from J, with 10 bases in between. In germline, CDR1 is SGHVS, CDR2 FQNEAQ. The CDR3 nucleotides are TGTGCCAGCAGCTTAGCGTCGGACAAGAATTCACCCCTCCACTTT. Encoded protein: CASSLASDKNSPLHF.

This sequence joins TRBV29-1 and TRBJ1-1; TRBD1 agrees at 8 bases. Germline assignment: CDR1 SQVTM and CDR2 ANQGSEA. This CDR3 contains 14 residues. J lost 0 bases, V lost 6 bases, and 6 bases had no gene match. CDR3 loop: CSVRDRGVNTEAFF. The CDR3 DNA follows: TGCAGCGTCAGAGACAGGGGAGTGAACACTGAAGCTTTCTTT.

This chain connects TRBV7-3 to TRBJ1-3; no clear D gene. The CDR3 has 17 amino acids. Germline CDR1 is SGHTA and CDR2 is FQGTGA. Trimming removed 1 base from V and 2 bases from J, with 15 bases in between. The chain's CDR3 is CASSLRSIPEPGNTIYF. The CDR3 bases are TGTGCCAGCAGCTTAAGGTCGATTCCTGAGCCTGGAAACACCATATATTTT.

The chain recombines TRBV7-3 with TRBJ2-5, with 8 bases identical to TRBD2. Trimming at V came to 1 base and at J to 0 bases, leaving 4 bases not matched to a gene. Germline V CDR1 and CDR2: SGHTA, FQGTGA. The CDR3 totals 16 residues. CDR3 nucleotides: TGTGCCAGCAGCTTAATGGGTAGCGGGAACCAAGAGACCCAGTACTTC. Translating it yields CASSLMGSGNQETQYF.

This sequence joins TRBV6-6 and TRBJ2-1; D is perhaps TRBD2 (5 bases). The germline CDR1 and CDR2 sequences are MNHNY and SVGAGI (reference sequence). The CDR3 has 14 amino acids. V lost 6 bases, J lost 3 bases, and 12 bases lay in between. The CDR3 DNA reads TGTGCCAGCAGCCCGCCTAGCAGCTACAATGAGCAGTTCTTC. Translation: CASSPPSSYNEQFF.

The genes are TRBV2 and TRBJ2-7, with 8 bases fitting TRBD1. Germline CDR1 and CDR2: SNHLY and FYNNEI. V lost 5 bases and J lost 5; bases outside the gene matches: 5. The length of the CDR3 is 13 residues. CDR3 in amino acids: CASSSQGANEQYF. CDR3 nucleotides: TGTGCCAGCAGTTCGCAGGGGGCTAACGAGCAGTACTTC.

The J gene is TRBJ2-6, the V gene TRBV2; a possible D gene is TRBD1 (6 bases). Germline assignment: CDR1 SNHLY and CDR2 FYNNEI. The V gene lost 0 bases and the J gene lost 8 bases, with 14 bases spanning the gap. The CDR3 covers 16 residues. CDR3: CASSEAWTALTNVLTF. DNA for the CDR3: TGTGCCAGCAGTGAAGCCTGGACAGCTTTGACCAACGTCCTGACTTTC.

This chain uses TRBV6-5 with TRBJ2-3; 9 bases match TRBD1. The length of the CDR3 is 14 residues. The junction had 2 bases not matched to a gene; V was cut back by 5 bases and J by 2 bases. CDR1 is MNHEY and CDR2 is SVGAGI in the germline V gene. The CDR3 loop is CASSRDRDTDTQYF. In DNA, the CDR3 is TGTGCCAGCAGTAGGGACAGGGACACAGATACGCAGTATTTT.